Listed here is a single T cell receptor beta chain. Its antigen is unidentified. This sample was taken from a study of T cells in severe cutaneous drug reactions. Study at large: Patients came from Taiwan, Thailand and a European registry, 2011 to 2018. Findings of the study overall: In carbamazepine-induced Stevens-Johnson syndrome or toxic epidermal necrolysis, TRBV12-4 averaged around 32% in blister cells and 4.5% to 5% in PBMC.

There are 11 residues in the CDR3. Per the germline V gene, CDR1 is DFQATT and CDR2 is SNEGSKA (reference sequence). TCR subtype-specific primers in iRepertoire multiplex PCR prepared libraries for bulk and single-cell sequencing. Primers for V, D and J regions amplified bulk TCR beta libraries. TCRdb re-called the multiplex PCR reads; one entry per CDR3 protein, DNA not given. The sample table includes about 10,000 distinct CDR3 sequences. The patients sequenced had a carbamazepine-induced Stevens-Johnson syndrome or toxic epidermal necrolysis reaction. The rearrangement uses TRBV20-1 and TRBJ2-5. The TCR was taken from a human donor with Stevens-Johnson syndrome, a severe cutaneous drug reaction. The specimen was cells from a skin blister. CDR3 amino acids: CSARDPAESNF.